The 28 T cell receptor beta chains listed next were all sequenced from one sample in a study of technical replicates of blood from a handful of donors. Some clones are missing from TCRdb's copy, which holds only in-frame ones; the method was immunoSEQ multiplex PCR. The sample yields tens of thousands of clones, around 97% seen once. Material: T cells isolated from PBMCs. The receptors shown here come from a human donor in good health.

V usage is TRBV9 and J usage is TRBJ2-3; 7 bases map to TRBD1. Trimming at V came to 0 bases and at J to 3 bases, leaving 10 bases not matched to a gene. Germline V gene sequence: CDR1 SGDLS, CDR2 YYNGEE. This CDR3 region has 17 residues. CDR3 residues: CASSVDGRSRGTDTQYF. The DNA of the CDR3 is TGTGCCAGCAGCGTAGACGGTAGGAGCAGGGGGACAGATACGCAGTATTTT. The full variable domain, in which reference TRBV9 and TRBJ2-3 provide the parts outside the CDR3, is DSGVTQTPKHLITATGQRVTLRCSPRSGDLSVYWYQQSLDQGLQFLIQYYNGEERAKGNILERFSAQQFPDLHSELNLSSLELGDSALYFCASSVDGRSRGTDTQYFGPGTRLTVL.

V is TRBV6-5 and J is TRBJ1-1; D may be TRBD1 (5 bases). V lost 6 bases to trimming and J lost 0 bases, with 14 bases between them. The CDR3 has 15 amino acids. Germline values: CDR1 MNHEY, CDR2 SVGAGI. CDR3 loop: CASRADGGVNTEAFF. In DNA form, the CDR3 reads TGTGCCAGCAGAGCGGACGGGGGTGTGAACACTGAAGCTTTCTTT.

V usage is TRBV6-5 and J usage is TRBJ2-4, with TRBD1 identical over 11 bases. The germline gives CDR1 MNHEY, CDR2 SVGAGI. The CDR3 runs to 14 residues. The V gene end was trimmed by 2 bases and the J gene end by 9 bases; junction bases not matched to a gene: 3. CDR3 sequence: CASSYGTGGSIQYF. CDR3 coding DNA: TGTGCCAGCAGTTACGGGACAGGGGGGAGCATTCAGTACTTC.

This clone appeared a single time. The chain couples TRBV5-1 to TRBJ2-1; D remains ambiguous. V was pared by 7 bases and J by 6 bases, with 17 bases between. Germline CDR1 SGHRS, CDR2 YFSETQ. This CDR3 is built from 14 residues. CDR3 loop: CASQKLEIRNEQFF. In DNA, the CDR3 is TGCGCCAGCCAAAAGCTCGAAATTCGCAATGAGCAGTTCTTC.

This clone has only one observation. The chain is built from TRBV4-3 and TRBJ2-5, with 14 positions matching TRBD2. The CDR3 contains 15 residues. In germline, CDR1 is LGHNA, CDR2 YSLEER. The V segment lost 4 bases and the J segment 7 bases; nucleotides outside the gene matches: 5. CDR3 bases: TGCGCCAGCAGCCCGACTAGCGGGAGGGAATCGACCCAGTACTTC. This translates into CASSPTSGRESTQYF.

This sequence joins TRBV21-1 and TRBJ1-3; the table's TRBD1 call for D was not verified on the DNA. TRBV21-1 is listed as a pseudogene. CDR3 length: 11 amino acids. The CDR3 protein is CAKDRGNTIYF. As DNA, the CDR3 is TGTGCCAAGGACAGGGGAAACACCATATATTTT.

This clone was detected only once. CDR3 nucleotide sequence: TGCGCCAGCAGCTTGGGGGGCTCCACCATGTACAATGAGCAGTTCTTC. It specifies CASSLGGSTMYNEQFF. The chain has TRBV5-1 and TRBJ2-1, with a weak D call TRBD1 (5 bases). The V and J ends lost 0 bases and 4 bases respectively, with 14 bases between them. Germline CDR1 SGHRS, CDR2 YFSETQ. The CDR3 is made up of 16 amino acids.

The chain recombines TRBV4-1 with TRBJ2-1; 8 bases map to TRBD1. Germline lookup yields CDR1 MGHRA and CDR2 YSYEKL. This CDR3 has 18 amino acids. The V and J ends lost 5 bases and 4 bases, in that order; junction bases with no gene match: 16. CDR3 region: CASSSEGSGTGPYNEQFF. The CDR3 coding sequence is TGCGCCAGCAGCAGCGAAGGGTCCGGGACAGGACCTTACAATGAGCAGTTCTTC.

The chain combines TRBV5-4 with TRBJ2-1, with 9 bases lining up with TRBD1. V lost 4 bases, J lost 7 bases, and 9 bases stayed unmatched. The CDR3 length is 15 residues. Germline-derived CDR1 and CDR2 are SGHNT and YYREEE (reference sequence). CDR3 bases: TGTGCCAGCAGCGAGGGACAGGGCTGGGGTAATGAGCAGTTCTTC. Translating it yields CASSEGQGWGNEQFF.

The gene calls are TRBV5-1 and TRBJ2-3; 7 nucleotides line up with TRBD1. V trimming: 4 bases; J trimming: 2 bases; junction bases outside the gene matches: 4. Germline CDR1 SGHRS, CDR2 YFSETQ. This CDR3 is 14 amino acids long. CDR3 in amino acids: CASSLGTATDTQYF. DNA for the CDR3: TGCGCCAGCAGCCTCGGGACAGCCACAGATACGCAGTATTTT. Supplemented by reference TRBV5-1 and TRBJ2-3, the full variable domain reads KAGVTQTPRYLIKTRGQQVTLSCSPISGHRSVSWYQQTPGQGLQFLFEYFSETQRNKGNFPGRFSGRQFSNSRSEMNVSTLELGDSALYLCASSLGTATDTQYFGPGTRLTVL.

This rearrangement joins TRBV4-1 to TRBJ2-1; a weak D match, TRBD2 (6 bases). This CDR3 has 15 residues. Per germline, CDR1 MGHRA and CDR2 YSYEKL. Trimming left V 0 bases short and J 7 bases short, with 13 bases between. The CDR3 DNA reads as TGCGCCAGCAGCCAAGATAGGGGAGGAGGGAATGAGCAGTTCTTC. Translated, it gives CASSQDRGGGNEQFF.

This rearrangement joins TRBV6-5 to TRBJ2-7, with a weak D call TRBD1 (6 bases). The germline V gene encodes CDR1 MNHEY and CDR2 SVGAGI. The CDR3 length is 14 residues. Trimming removed 10 bases at V and 3 bases at J, with 19 bases between. For the CDR3, the DNA is TGTGCCACATCCGCTGTTACAGGGATCTACGAGCAGTACTTC. Translation gives CATSAVTGIYEQYF.

CDR3 bases: TGTGCCAGCCGCAGGGTAGAGGACAATCAGCCCCAGCATTTT. Translated, it gives CASRRVEDNQPQHF. The genes are TRBV25-1 and TRBJ1-5; possible D gene TRBD1, 5 bases. Germline V gene lookup returns CDR1 MGHDK and CDR2 SYGVNS. The CDR3 has 14 residues. The germline V and J ends were trimmed by 8 bases and 3 bases, with 14 bases remaining between them. The full variable domain, completed using reference TRBV25-1 and TRBJ1-5, is EADIYQTPRYLVIGTGKKITLECSQTMGHDKMYWYQQDPGMELHLIHYSYGVNSTEKGDLSSESTVSRIRTEHFPLTLESARPSHTSQYLCASRRVEDNQPQHFGDGTRLSIL.

This clone was seen just once. The chain has TRBV5-4 and TRBJ1-4; TRBD1 agrees at 8 bases. The germline gives CDR1 SGHNT, CDR2 YYREEE (reference sequence). CDR3 length: 14 residues. The V gene end was trimmed by 5 bases and the J gene end by 8 bases; junction bases not matched to a gene: 8. The CDR3 loop reads CASRNRGEEEKLFF. In DNA, the CDR3 is TGTGCCAGCAGGAACAGGGGGGAGGAGGAAAAACTGTTTTTT.

The V call is TRBV9, the J call TRBJ2-6; D perhaps matches TRBD2 (6 bases). The CDR3 length is 16 residues. V was cut by 0 bases and J by 2 bases, with 9 bases left in between. Germline-derived CDR1 and CDR2 are SGDLS and YYNGEE. As DNA, the CDR3 is TGTGCCAGCAGCGTAGTTGGGGGGACTGGGGCCAACGTCCTGACTTTC. It is translated as CASSVVGGTGANVLTF.

This chain links TRBV29-1 with TRBJ2-3; D might be TRBD1 (5 bases). Per the germline V gene, CDR1 is SQVTM and CDR2 is ANQGSEA. The CDR3 consists of 14 residues. V shed 1 base and J shed 2 bases, with 10 bases lying between them. The CDR3 nucleotides are TGCAGCGTTGAAGGCCAGGGCATCACAGATACGCAGTATTTT. The encoded protein is CSVEGQGITDTQYF.

The DNA for the CDR3 is TGTGCCAGCAGTTTACCCGCGACAGGGGGCTATGGCTACACCTTC. The encoded protein is CASSLPATGGYGYTF. V gene TRBV28 combines with J gene TRBJ1-2; 9 bases are shared with TRBD1. Germline CDR1 reads MDHEN; CDR2 reads SYDVKM. V dropped 2 bases and J dropped 4; count of bases not matched to a gene: 5. The CDR3 length is 15 residues.

This clone has just one count. The chain uses TRBV15 and TRBJ2-3; 9 positions agree with TRBD2. V lost 4 bases to trimming and J lost 3 bases; unmatched junction nucleotides: 8. Germline CDR1 LNHNV, CDR2 YYDKDF (reference sequence). The CDR3 extends over 16 amino acids. The CDR3 DNA reads as TGTGCCACCAGCATTACGGGTCTAGCGGGAACAGATACGCAGTATTTT. Amino acids: CATSITGLAGTDTQYF.

In this sample, this clone turned up once. The J gene is TRBJ2-5, the V gene TRBV18; D ambiguous. V shed 4 bases and J shed 4 bases, with 10 bases lying between them. Germline lookup yields CDR1 KGHSH and CDR2 LQKENI. The CDR3 has 13 amino acids. The CDR3 DNA reads TGTGCCAGCTCACGGTCATACGGAGAGACCCAGTACTTC. Its protein product is CASSRSYGETQYF.

The chain links TRBV5-1 to TRBJ1-1; D remains ambiguous. Trimming pared 2 bases from V and 1 base from J, leaving 9 bases between. There are 14 residues in the CDR3. Germline CDR1 reads SGHRS; CDR2 reads YFSETQ. For the CDR3, the DNA is TGCGCCAGCAGCTTAAACAGCCAGAACACTGAAGCTTTCTTT. It encodes CASSLNSQNTEAFF.

This clone was seen only once. The chain combines TRBV2 with TRBJ2-7; the match to TRBD1 covers 7 bases. Germline V gives CDR1 SNHLY, CDR2 FYNNEI. The V and J ends lost 9 bases and 2 bases, in that order; junction bases with no gene match: 7. This CDR3 contains 13 residues. The CDR3 loop reads CARGKGATYEQYF. CDR3 coding DNA: TGTGCCAGAGGAAAGGGGGCCACCTACGAGCAGTACTTC.

This chain joins TRBV28 and TRBJ1-5; weak D call: TRBD1 (6 bases). V was shortened by 3 bases and J by 5 bases, with 14 bases between the two germline ends. Germline values: CDR1 MDHEN, CDR2 SYDVKM. This CDR3 spans 15 amino acids. The CDR3 DNA reads TGTGCCAGCAGTTTGAGGCTGGGGGCACATCAGCCCCAGCATTTT. Amino acids: CASSLRLGAHQPQHF.

This clone was picked up one time. This sequence joins TRBV28 and TRBJ2-7, with D perhaps matching TRBD1 (5 bases). In germline, CDR1 is MDHEN, CDR2 SYDVKM. The CDR3 is made up of 14 amino acids. With 3 bases removed from V and 6 bases from J, the gap between germline ends came to 15 bases. The CDR3, as DNA: TGTGCCAGCAGTTTTCTTGGCAGGGCAACCGAGCAGTACTTC. Amino acids: CASSFLGRATEQYF.

This clone was picked up one time. The chain links TRBV5-6 to TRBJ1-2; D call uncertain. Germline V gene data show CDR1 as SGHDT and CDR2 as YYEEEE. Trimming shortened V by 0 bases and J by 6 bases, and 6 bases separated the two germline ends. The CDR3 length is 12 residues. CDR3 coding DNA: TGTGCCAGCAGCTTGGGCCGGGATGGCTACACCTTC. As protein: CASSLGRDGYTF.

The gene calls are TRBV9 and TRBJ2-7, with 8 bases aligning to TRBD2. Per the germline V gene, CDR1 is SGDLS and CDR2 is YYNGEE. V gave up 0 bases and J gave up 7 bases; unmatched junction bases: 3. CDR3 length: 13 amino acids. This CDR3 is CASSVAGGGEQYF. For the CDR3, the DNA is TGTGCCAGCAGCGTAGCCGGCGGGGGGGAGCAGTACTTC.

Comments on this clone: This CDR3 is also generated by other DNA sequences in the sample. This chain uses TRBV7-7 with TRBJ2-7, with D unresolved. The CDR3 spans 13 residues. Germline V CDR1 and CDR2: SSHAT, FNYEAQ (reference sequence). The V gene lost 1 base and the J gene lost 10 bases, with 14 bases spanning the gap. CDR3 region: CASSLDLVSEQYF. CDR3 sequence (DNA): TGTGCCAGCAGCTTAGACTTGGTAAGCGAACAGTACTTC.

The J gene is TRBJ2-1, the V gene TRBV2, with TRBD1 matching over 11 bases. Looked up from germline, CDR1 is SNHLY and CDR2 is FYNNEI. The CDR3 covers 14 residues. Unmatched junction bases numbered 9, after V lost 10 bases and J lost 7 bases. CDR3 residues: CATKGGQGGNEQFF. DNA of the CDR3: TGTGCCACAAAGGGGGGACAGGGGGGGAATGAGCAGTTCTTC.

This chain uses TRBV15 with TRBJ1-2; possible D gene TRBD1, 5 bases. Germline loops: CDR1 LNHNV, CDR2 YYDKDF (reference sequence). CDR3 length: 14 amino acids. Trimming took off 8 bases at V and 5 bases at J, with 18 bases between the two ends. CDR3 amino acids: CATLAGEGLYGYTF. In DNA, the CDR3 is TGTGCCACCCTCGCGGGGGAGGGTTTATATGGCTACACCTTC.